This entry lists 30 T cell receptor beta chains sequenced from one sample in a study of blood T cell repertoires in COVID-19. Libraries were prepared by immunoSEQ multiplex PCR; TCRdb keeps only in-frame clonotypes and omits some of them. The top ten hold over 2.5% of the sample, which has some 230,000 clones, 70% to 90% seen once. The sequenced material came from peripheral blood. These receptors all stem from a man aged 45-65 years who had recovered from COVID-19.

This rearrangement joins TRBV7-9 to TRBJ1-4, with 9 bases matching TRBD1. The CDR3 is made up of 15 amino acids. Germline V lookup: CDR1 SEHNR, CDR2 FQNEAQ (reference sequence). With V trimmed by 1 base and J by 10 bases, 7 bases remained unmatched. The CDR3 nucleotides are TGTGCCAGCAGCTTAGAGTCCGGGACAGGGAGAAAACTGTTTTTT. This translates into CASSLESGTGRKLFF. Full variable domain (outside the CDR3, taken from reference TRBV7-9 and TRBJ1-4): DTGVSQNPRHKITKRGQNVTFRCDPISEHNRLYWYRQTLGQGPEFLTYFQNEAQLEKSRLLSDRFSAERPKGSFSTLEIQRTEQGDSAMYLCASSLESGTGRKLFFGSGTQLSVL.

This chain links TRBV28 with TRBJ2-7; D might be TRBD1 (6 bases). Trimming pared 6 bases from V and 2 bases from J, leaving 17 bases between. Germline V CDR1 and CDR2: MDHEN, SYDVKM. The CDR3 spans 15 residues. CDR3 region: CASSQGGTGAYEQYF. DNA of the CDR3: TGTGCCAGCAGCCAAGGGGGTACAGGAGCCTACGAGCAGTACTTC.

The sample holds a few counts of this clone. This sample also contains other DNA sequences that code for the same CDR3. The chain is built from TRBV24-1 and TRBJ1-5; D not resolved. This CDR3 spans 12 amino acids. V lost 3 bases and J lost 6, with 5 bases in between. Germline V gene lookup returns CDR1 KGHDR and CDR2 SFDVKD. This chain's CDR3 is CATSDPGQPQHF. The CDR3 DNA reads TGTGCCACCAGTGATCCAGGTCAGCCCCAGCATTTT.

This rearrangement joins TRBV7-7 to TRBJ2-3; 11 nucleotides line up with TRBD2. The CDR3 runs 16 residues. CDR1 is SSHAT, CDR2 FNYEAQ, per germline (reference sequence). V lost 4 bases, J lost 6 bases, and 9 bases stayed unmatched. Written as DNA, the CDR3 is TGTGCCAGCAGCTCGGGGACTAGCGGTTTCGGGGATACGCAGTATTTT. Translating gives CASSSGTSGFGDTQYF.

The chain recombines TRBV7-2 with TRBJ2-7; TRBD1 might be the D (5 bases). Deletions cut 1 base from V and 2 bases from J, with 12 bases between. Germline V lookup: CDR1 SGHTA, CDR2 FQGNSA. This CDR3 spans 15 amino acids. This CDR3 is CASSLVWQGAYEQYF. Written as DNA, the CDR3 is TGTGCCAGCAGCTTAGTATGGCAGGGCGCCTACGAGCAGTACTTC.

This chain uses TRBV7-2 with TRBJ1-4; TRBD1 might be the D (6 bases). V lost 5 bases and J 1 base, leaving 11 bases between the germline ends. This CDR3 spans 15 amino acids. Germline V gene sequence: CDR1 SGHTA, CDR2 FQGNSA. The CDR3, as DNA: TGTGCCAGCAGCATAGAACAGGGAACTAATGAAAAACTGTTTTTT. Its protein is CASSIEQGTNEKLFF.

The chain's CDR3 is CASSLFSGEETQYF. The DNA of the CDR3 is TGTGCCAGCAGCTTGTTCTCAGGGGAAGAGACCCAGTACTTC. The chain uses TRBV5-5 and TRBJ2-5, with D possibly TRBD1 on 6 matching bases. Deletions cut 1 base from V and 3 bases from J, with 10 bases between. This CDR3 region has 14 residues. Looked up from germline, CDR1 is SGHKS and CDR2 is YYEKEE (reference sequence).

This CDR3 reads CASSIGDRVNSPLHF. CDR3 sequence (DNA): TGTGCCAGTAGTATAGGGGACAGAGTCAATTCACCCCTCCACTTT. The rearrangement uses TRBV19 and TRBJ1-6, with 7 nucleotides matching TRBD1. Trimming removed 1 base from V and 7 bases from J; junction bases left unmatched: 4. The germline V gene has CDR1 LNHDA and CDR2 SQIVND (reference sequence). This CDR3 comprises 15 residues.

The chain uses TRBV4-1 and TRBJ2-2; 7 bases map to TRBD1. There are 14 residues in the CDR3. Germline loops: CDR1 MGHRA, CDR2 YSYEKL. Germline trimming cut 3 bases from V and 4 bases from J; bases unmatched to any gene: 2. The CDR3 DNA sequence: TGCGCCAGCAGCCAGACAGGGACCACCGGGGAGCTGTTTTTT. Protein: CASSQTGTTGELFF.

With respect to this clone: At the DNA level, this CDR3 is encoded by other sequences in the same sample as well. The chain is built from TRBV30 and TRBJ1-4, with 7 bases fitting TRBD1. Germline values: CDR1 GTSNPN, CDR2 SVGIG (reference sequence). V dropped 2 bases and J dropped 2; count of bases not matched to a gene: 2. The CDR3 totals 14 residues. In nucleotides, the CDR3 is TGTGCCTGGAGTCCGGGACAGACTAATGAAAAACTGTTTTTT. Its translation is CAWSPGQTNEKLFF.

The chain recombines TRBV2 with TRBJ1-6, with D perhaps matching TRBD1 (6 bases). The CDR3 is 14 amino acids. Trimming removed 6 bases from V and 10 bases from J, with 16 bases in between. CDR1 is SNHLY and CDR2 is FYNNEI in the germline V gene. CDR3 sequence: CASREYRDGSPLHF. The CDR3 DNA reads TGTGCCAGCAGGGAGTACAGGGACGGATCACCCCTCCACTTT.

The chain couples TRBV14 to TRBJ1-2; D is perhaps TRBD1 (6 bases). Trimming cost V 4 bases and J 1 base, with 7 bases left between them. Germline CDR1 SGHDN, CDR2 FVKESK. The CDR3 is 13 residues long. CDR3 DNA sequence: TGTGCCAGCAGCCCGGACAGTAACTATGGCTACACCTTC. Translated: CASSPDSNYGYTF.

This sequence joins TRBV23-1 and TRBJ2-2; D is ambiguous. TRBV23-1 is sorted into the ORF group, with uncertain function. V was shortened by 2 bases and J by 6 bases, with 10 bases between the two germline ends. The CDR3 is 14 residues long. DNA for the CDR3: TGCGCCAGCAGTCAACCGTTTTCGGCCGGGGAGCTGTTTTTT. Amino acids: CASSQPFSAGELFF.

This clone was found a few times. V gene TRBV15 combines with J gene TRBJ2-7, with TRBD2 matching over 8 bases. The CDR3 covers 16 residues. V gave up 5 bases and J gave up 4 bases; unmatched junction bases: 13. Germline V gene sequence: CDR1 LNHNV, CDR2 YYDKDF (reference sequence). The CDR3 reads CATSPSTSGSWYEQYF. The CDR3 nucleotides are TGTGCCACCAGCCCTTCCACCAGCGGGAGTTGGTACGAGCAGTACTTC.

The chain couples TRBV15 to TRBJ2-1, with 7 bases lining up with TRBD1. This CDR3 contains 19 residues. Germline CDR1 LNHNV, CDR2 YYDKDF (reference sequence). After removal of 1 base from V and 6 bases from J, the junction contained 18 bases not matched to a gene. The CDR3 nucleotides read TGTGCCACCAGCAGAGTCCAATGGCCAGGGGGTATGATTTCCAATGAGCAGTTCTTC. Protein product: CATSRVQWPGGMISNEQFF.

The J gene is TRBJ2-7, the V gene TRBV5-1; 13 bases match TRBD2. Germline CDR1 SGHRS, CDR2 YFSETQ. The V gene end was trimmed by 0 bases and the J gene end by 0 bases; junction bases not matched to a gene: 9. The CDR3 is 19 amino acids. The CDR3 spells CASSLEPGLAGINSYEQYF. DNA for the CDR3: TGCGCCAGCAGCTTGGAGCCGGGACTAGCGGGAATCAACTCCTACGAGCAGTACTTC.

The rearrangement uses TRBV7-9 and TRBJ2-7; possible D gene TRBD1, 5 bases. The V end lost 1 base, the J end lost 5 bases, and 12 bases lay between the germline ends. The germline V gene has CDR1 SEHNR and CDR2 FQNEAQ (reference sequence). The CDR3 is 14 residues long. The DNA of the CDR3 is TGTGCCAGCAGCTTAGGAGTCAGGGCCCACGAGCAGTACTTC. Translating gives CASSLGVRAHEQYF.

This chain connects TRBV2 to TRBJ2-7; TRBD2 matches 11 bases. The V segment lost 5 bases and the J segment 2 bases; nucleotides outside the gene matches: 26. This CDR3 comprises 22 residues. Germline values: CDR1 SNHLY, CDR2 FYNNEI. CDR3 bases: TGTGCCAGCAGTTCGGAAGCTTCAGGTGCCCTAACTAGCGGGAGAATCCCCTACGAGCAGTACTTC. Translating it yields CASSSEASGALTSGRIPYEQYF.

The gene calls are TRBV5-1 and TRBJ2-1; 9 positions agree with TRBD1. The CDR3 is 13 amino acids. The V gene end was trimmed by 4 bases and the J gene end by 8 bases; junction bases not matched to a gene: 4. Per the germline V gene, CDR1 is SGHRS and CDR2 is YFSETQ. The DNA of the CDR3 is TGCGCCAGCAGCCCAGGGACAGGGTATGAGCAGTTCTTC. This sequence encodes CASSPGTGYEQFF.

The gene calls are TRBV28 and TRBJ2-7; 8 nucleotides line up with TRBD2. V shed 7 bases, J shed 4 bases, and the junction held 9 bases outside the gene matches. This CDR3 contains 14 residues. Germline CDR1 and CDR2: MDHEN and SYDVKM. The CDR3 here is CASTQSGSWYEQYF. CDR3 DNA sequence: TGTGCCAGCACACAAAGCGGGAGCTGGTACGAGCAGTACTTC.

This chain uses TRBV9 with TRBJ2-5; tentative D call: TRBD2 (5 bases). Germline CDR1 SGDLS, CDR2 YYNGEE. There are 13 residues in the CDR3. V gave up 0 bases and J gave up 5 bases, with 8 bases separating them. CDR3 nucleotides: TGTGCCAGCAGCGTAGGGAGGAGGGAGACCCAGTACTTC. It encodes CASSVGRRETQYF.

The chain joins TRBV7-8 to TRBJ2-7, with TRBD1 matching 9 bases. Losses at the gene ends were 5 bases for V and 3 bases for J; bases not matched to a gene: 11. Per germline, CDR1 SGHVS and CDR2 FQNEAQ. This CDR3 is 16 amino acids long. The DNA for the CDR3 is TGTGCCAGCAGCACCCTAACAGGGGGCTTTAACTACGAGCAGTACTTC. Encoded protein: CASSTLTGGFNYEQYF.

The chain links TRBV3-1 (or the pseudogene TRBV3-2) to TRBJ2-5; D gene unclear. V lost 1 base and J 13 bases, leaving 7 bases between the germline ends. The CDR3 has 10 residues. CDR1 is LGHDT, CDR2 YNNKEL, per germline (reference sequence). The DNA of the CDR3 is TGTGCCAGCAGCCAAGTCGGTGTGTACTTC. It codes for CASSQVGVYF.

V is TRBV30 and J is TRBJ1-4; 7 positions match TRBD1. There are 14 residues in the CDR3. Per germline, CDR1 GTSNPN and CDR2 SVGIG (reference sequence). The trim removed 2 bases at V and 8 bases at J, leaving 8 bases unmatched. The CDR3 sequence: CAWSLGGKAEKLFF. The DNA of the CDR3 is TGTGCCTGGAGTTTAGGGGGCAAGGCGGAAAAACTGTTTTTT.

This clone appeared a few times. The CDR3 DNA follows: TGTGCCAGCTCCGGGGGAGCTATTGGTAATCAGCCCCAGCATTTT. This gives the protein CASSGGAIGNQPQHF. This chain connects TRBV2 to TRBJ1-5, with D possibly matching TRBD1 (5 bases). From germline, CDR1 is SNHLY and CDR2 FYNNEI. Trimming removed 8 bases from V and 4 bases from J, with 18 bases in between. The CDR3 covers 15 residues.

This chain joins TRBV30 and TRBJ1-5; 9 nucleotides line up with TRBD1. Germline-derived CDR1 and CDR2 are GTSNPN and SVGIG (reference sequence). The CDR3 has 14 amino acids. V shed 3 bases, J shed 6 bases, and the junction held 6 bases outside the gene matches. CDR3 DNA sequence: TGTGCCTGGAGCCCGGGGACAGGGAGTCAGCCCCAGCATTTT. Amino acid sequence: CAWSPGTGSQPQHF.

The chain recombines TRBV18 with TRBJ1-1; TRBD1 is a possible D gene (6 bases). Looked up from germline, CDR1 is KGHSH and CDR2 is LQKENI. The CDR3 extends over 14 amino acids. Trimming cost V 3 bases and J 6 bases, with 14 bases left between them. The CDR3 DNA is TGTGCCAGCTCACCCCGGGACAATTCCCCTGAAGCTTTCTTT. This codes for CASSPRDNSPEAFF.

The J gene is TRBJ1-2, the V gene TRBV10-1; no firm D call. The germline V gene encodes CDR1 WNHNN and CDR2 SYGVQD (reference sequence). The V end was cut by 3 bases, the J end by 3 bases, with 8 bases between. The CDR3 has 13 residues. CDR3 sequence reads: CASSDYRDYGYTF. The CDR3 bases are TGCGCCAGCAGTGATTACAGAGACTATGGCTACACCTTC.

This clone came up a few times. CDR3 protein: CASTRRGSGTRETQYF. CDR3 sequence (DNA): TGTGCCAGCACCCGGCGAGGTAGCGGAACCCGGGAGACCCAGTACTTC. This chain links TRBV7-9 with TRBJ2-5; D possibly corresponds to TRBD2 (6 bases). The length of the CDR3 is 16 residues. V was pared by 7 bases and J by 5 bases, with 23 bases between. Germline V gene data show CDR1 as SEHNR and CDR2 as FQNEAQ (reference sequence).

The chain links TRBV6-2 or TRBV6-3 to TRBJ1-1; weak D call: TRBD1 (5 bases). CDR1 is MNHEY and CDR2 is SVGEGT in the germline V gene. This CDR3 has 12 amino acids. V was shortened by 5 bases and J by 5 bases, with 9 bases between the two germline ends. The CDR3, as DNA: TGTGCCAGCAGTCGACAGTGGACTGAAGCTTTCTTT. Protein product: CASSRQWTEAFF.